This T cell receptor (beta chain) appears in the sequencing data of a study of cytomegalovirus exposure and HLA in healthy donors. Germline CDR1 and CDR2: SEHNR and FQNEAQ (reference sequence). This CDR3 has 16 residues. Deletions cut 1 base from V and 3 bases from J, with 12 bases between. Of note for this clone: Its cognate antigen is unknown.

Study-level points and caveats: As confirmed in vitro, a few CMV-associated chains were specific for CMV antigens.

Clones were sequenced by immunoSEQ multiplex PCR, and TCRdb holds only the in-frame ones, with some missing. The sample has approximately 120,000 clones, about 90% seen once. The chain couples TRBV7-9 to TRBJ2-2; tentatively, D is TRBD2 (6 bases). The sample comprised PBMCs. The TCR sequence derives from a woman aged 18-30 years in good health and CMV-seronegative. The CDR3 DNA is TGTGCCAGCAGCTTAGGGACTAAGCGGGACACCGGGGAGCTGTTTTTT. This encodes CASSLGTKRDTGELFF.